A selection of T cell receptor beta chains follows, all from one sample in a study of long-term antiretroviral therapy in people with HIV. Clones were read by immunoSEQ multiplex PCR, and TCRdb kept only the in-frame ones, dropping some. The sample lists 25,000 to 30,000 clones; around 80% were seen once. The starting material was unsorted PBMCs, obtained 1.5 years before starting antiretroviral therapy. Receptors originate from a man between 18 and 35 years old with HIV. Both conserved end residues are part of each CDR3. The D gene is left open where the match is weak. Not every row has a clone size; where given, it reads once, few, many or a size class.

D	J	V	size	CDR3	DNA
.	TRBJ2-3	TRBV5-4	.	CASRQGGTDTQYF	TGTGCCAGCAGACAGGGGGGGACAGATACGCAGTATTTT
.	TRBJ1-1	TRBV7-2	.	CASSQTRTANTEAFF	TGTGCCAGCAGCCAAACCCGGACAGCGAACACTGAAGCTTTCTTT
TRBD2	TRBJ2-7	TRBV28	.	CASRGLAGRYEQYF	TGTGCCAGCAGGGGACTAGCGGGACGGTACGAGCAGTACTTC
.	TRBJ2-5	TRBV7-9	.	CASSLGVGQETQYF	TGTGCCAGCAGCTTAGGTGTAGGCCAAGAGACCCAGTACTTC
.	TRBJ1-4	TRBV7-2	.	CASSQRTENEKLFF	TGTGCCAGCAGCCAACGGACGGAGAATGAAAAACTGTTTTTT
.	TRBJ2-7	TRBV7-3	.	CASSLVGGGQYF	TGTGCCAGCAGCTTAGTCGGTGGAGGGCAGTACTTC
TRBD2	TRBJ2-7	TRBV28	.	CASSFSGGSPTYEQYF	TGTGCCAGCAGTTTTAGCGGCGGGAGCCCTACCTACGAGCAGTACTTC
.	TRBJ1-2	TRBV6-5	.	CASSYGTDYGYTF	TGTGCCAGCAGTTATGGAACAGACTATGGCTACACCTTC
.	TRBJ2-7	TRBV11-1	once	CASSPQTSYEQYF	TGTGCCAGCAGCCCACAGACCTCCTACGAGCAGTACTTC
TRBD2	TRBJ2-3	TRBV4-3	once	CASSQDGAGRASDTQYF	TGCGCCAGCAGCCAAGATGGGGCAGGGAGGGCCTCCGATACGCAGTATTTT
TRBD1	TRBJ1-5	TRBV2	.	CASTGTVRSQPQHF	TGTGCCAGCACAGGGACAGTTAGGAGCCAGCCCCAGCATTTT
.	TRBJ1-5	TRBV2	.	CASSVQLLGQPQHF	TGTGCCAGCAGTGTACAACTCTTAGGTCAGCCCCAGCATTTT
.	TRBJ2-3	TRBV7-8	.	CASSLEWGASTDTQYF	TGTGCCAGCAGCTTAGAGTGGGGGGCAAGCACAGATACGCAGTATTTT
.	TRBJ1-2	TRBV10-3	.	CAISESNLRVGYTF	TGTGCCATCAGTGAGTCGAATTTACGGGTTGGCTACACCTTC
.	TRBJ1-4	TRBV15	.	CATGERNEKLFF	TGTGCCACGGGGGAGAGGAATGAAAAACTGTTTTTT
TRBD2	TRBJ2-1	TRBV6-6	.	CASSLSGRRYNEQFF	TGTGCCAGCAGTCTTAGCGGGAGACGTTACAATGAGCAGTTCTTC
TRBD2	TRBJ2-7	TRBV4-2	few	CASSPRGGAYEQYF	TGTGCCAGCAGCCCCCGGGGGGGAGCCTACGAGCAGTACTTC
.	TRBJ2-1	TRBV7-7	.	CASSLSPRAGYNEQFF	TGTGCTAGCAGCCTGTCCCCTCGGGCGGGGTACAATGAGCAGTTCTTC
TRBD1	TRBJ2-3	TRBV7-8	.	CASSSLTGPSTDTQYF	TGTGCCAGCAGCTCACTGACAGGGCCCAGCACAGATACGCAGTATTTT
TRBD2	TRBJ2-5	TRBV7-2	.	CASSFRLAWSQRETQYF	TGTGCCAGCAGCTTTAGACTAGCATGGAGTCAAAGAGAGACCCAGTACTTC
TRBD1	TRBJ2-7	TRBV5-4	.	CASRRPGQGISEQYF	TGTGCCAGCAGACGCCCGGGACAGGGGATCTCCGAGCAGTACTTC
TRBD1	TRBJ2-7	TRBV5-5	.	CASSLYPGTGGEQYF	TGTGCCAGCAGCTTATACCCGGGGACAGGGGGCGAGCAGTACTTC
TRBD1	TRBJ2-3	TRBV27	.	CASSSDRRRPTDTQYF	TGTGCCAGCAGTTCGGACAGGAGGAGGCCCACAGATACGCAGTATTTT
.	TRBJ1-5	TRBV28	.	CASSPPSSNQPQHF	TGTGCCAGCAGTCCCCCCAGCAGCAATCAGCCCCAGCATTTT
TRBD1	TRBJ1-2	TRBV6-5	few	CASSYSPGGYGYTF	TGTGCCAGCAGTTACTCCCCAGGGGGTTATGGCTACACCTTC
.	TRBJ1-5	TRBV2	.	CASSGDISNQPQHF	TGTGCCAGCAGTGGAGATATTAGCAATCAGCCCCAGCATTTT
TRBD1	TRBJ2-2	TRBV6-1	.	CASSRDRVGAGELFF	TGTGCCAGCAGCCGGGACAGGGTTGGCGCCGGGGAGCTGTTTTTT
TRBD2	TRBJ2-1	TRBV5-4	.	CASSPGRSGRGDNEQFF	TGTGCCAGCAGCCCGGGGCGGAGCGGGAGGGGGGACAATGAGCAGTTCTTC